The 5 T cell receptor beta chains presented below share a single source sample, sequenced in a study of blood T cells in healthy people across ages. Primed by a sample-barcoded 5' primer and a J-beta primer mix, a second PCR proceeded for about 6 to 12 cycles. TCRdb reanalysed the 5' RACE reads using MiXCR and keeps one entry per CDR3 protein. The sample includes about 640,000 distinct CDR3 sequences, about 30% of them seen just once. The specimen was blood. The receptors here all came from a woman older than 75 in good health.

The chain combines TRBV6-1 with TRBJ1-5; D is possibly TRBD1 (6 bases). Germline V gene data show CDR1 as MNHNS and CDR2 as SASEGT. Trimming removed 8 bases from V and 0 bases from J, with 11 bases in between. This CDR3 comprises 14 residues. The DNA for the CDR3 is TGTGCCAGCCTCGGACAGAATAGCAATCAGCCCCAGCATTTT. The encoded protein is CASLGQNSNQPQHF.

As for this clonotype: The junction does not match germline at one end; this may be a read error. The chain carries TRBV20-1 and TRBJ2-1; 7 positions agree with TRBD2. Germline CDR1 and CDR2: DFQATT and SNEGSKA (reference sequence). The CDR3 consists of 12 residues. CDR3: CSARRTSWAWEF. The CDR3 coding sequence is TGCAGTGCTAGGCGGACTAGTTGGGCGTGGGAGTTC.

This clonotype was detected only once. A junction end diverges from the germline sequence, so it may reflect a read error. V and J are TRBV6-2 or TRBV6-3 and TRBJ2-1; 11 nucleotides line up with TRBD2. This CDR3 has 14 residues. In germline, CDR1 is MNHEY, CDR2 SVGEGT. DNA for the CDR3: TGTGCCGGCAGCTCCATAGCGGGGGGGCATGAGCAGTTCTTC. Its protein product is CAGSSIAGGHEQFF.

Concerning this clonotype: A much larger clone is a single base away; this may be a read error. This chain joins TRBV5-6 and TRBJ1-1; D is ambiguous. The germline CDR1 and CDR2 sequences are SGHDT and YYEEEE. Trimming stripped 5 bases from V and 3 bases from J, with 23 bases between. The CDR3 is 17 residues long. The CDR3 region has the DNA TGTGCCAGCAGTCGTCCGTCTTCGATCACAGTGGACACTGAAGCTTTCTTT. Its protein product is CASSRPSSITVDTEAFF.

The CDR3 DNA sequence: TGTGCCAGCAGCTTGTATCCGGGAGAGGGGTACCAAGAGACCCAGTACTTC. Amino acids: CASSLYPGEGYQETQYF. V gene TRBV5-6 combines with J gene TRBJ2-5; tentative D call: TRBD2 (6 bases). Trimming shortened V by 1 base and J by 0 bases, and 16 bases separated the two germline ends. CDR3 size: 17 residues. Germline V CDR1 and CDR2: SGHDT, YYEEEE.